The sample holds a few counts of the clone carrying this TCR beta chain. Its target is not known. The repertoire was sequenced with immunoSEQ multiplex PCR; TCRdb's copy has only in-frame clones and lacks some. The sample has around 16,000 clones, roughly 76% seen once. CDR1 is SQVTM and CDR2 is ANQGSEA in the germline V gene. V was shortened by 7 bases and J by 8 bases, with 8 bases between the two germline ends. The length of the CDR3 is 10 residues. This sample is drawn from a study of tumor-infiltrating lymphocytes in localized non-small cell lung cancer. Study-level background: From each patient, both tumor and uninvolved lung, non-adjacent to tumor, were sampled.

Findings of the study overall: Technical variation could not be separated from intratumor heterogeneity here. T-cell fraction did not differ between immunotypes IM1 and IM2. Compared with uninvolved lung, tumors showed higher T cell infiltration by TCRbeta sequencing.

This clonotype was obtained from a human donor with non-small cell lung cancer. The sequenced sample consisted of lung tumor tissue. The chain has TRBV29-1 and TRBJ1-4; D remains ambiguous. In DNA, the CDR3 is TGCAGCGCCAAAGGGGAAAAACTGTTTTTT. This codes for CSAKGEKLFF.